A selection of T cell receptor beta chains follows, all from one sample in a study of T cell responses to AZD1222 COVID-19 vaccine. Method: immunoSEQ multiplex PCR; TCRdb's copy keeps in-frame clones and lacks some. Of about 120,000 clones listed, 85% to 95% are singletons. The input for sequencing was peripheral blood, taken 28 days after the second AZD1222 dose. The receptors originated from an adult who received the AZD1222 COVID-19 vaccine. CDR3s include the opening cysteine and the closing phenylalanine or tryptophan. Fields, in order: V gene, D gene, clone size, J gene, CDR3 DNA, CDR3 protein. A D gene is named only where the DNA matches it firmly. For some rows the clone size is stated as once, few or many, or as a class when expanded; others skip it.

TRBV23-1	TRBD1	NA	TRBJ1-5	TGCGCCAGCAGTCAAAAATCCGAAGGGGACAGGGAAAGGTATCAGCCCCAGCATTTT	CASSQKSEGDRERYQPQHF
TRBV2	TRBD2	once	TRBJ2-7	TGTGCCAGCAGACCACCGGGACTAGCGGGGCTTTCCTACGAGCAGTACTTC	CASRPPGLAGLSYEQYF
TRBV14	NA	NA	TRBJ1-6	TGTGCCAGCAGCCAGAACTCCTATAATTCACCCCTCCACTTT	CASSQNSYNSPLHF
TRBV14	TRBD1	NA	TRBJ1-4	TGTGCCAGCAGCCAATTCCCGACAGGGATAGCTAATGAAAAACTGTTTTTT	CASSQFPTGIANEKLFF
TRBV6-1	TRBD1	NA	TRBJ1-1	TGTGCCAGCAGTGAATTGCGACAGGGTCGAGGAGCTTTCTTT	CASSELRQGRGAFF
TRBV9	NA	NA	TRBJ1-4	TGTGCCAGCAGCGTAGGGAGAGACGGAGCTGGAAAACTGTTTTTT	CASSVGRDGAGKLFF
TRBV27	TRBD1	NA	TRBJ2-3	TGTGCCAGCAGTTTAGGGACAGGGGCCGTGGATACGCAGTATTTT	CASSLGTGAVDTQYF
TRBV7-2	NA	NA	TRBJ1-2	TGTGCCAGCAGCTTAAGCGGGGGGGTGGTAAACTATGGCTACACCTTC	CASSLSGGVVNYGYTF
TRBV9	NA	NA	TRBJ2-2	TGTGCCAGCAGCGCCCCTACGGACGTTGGGTGGACCGGGGAGCTGTTTTTT	CASSAPTDVGWTGELFF
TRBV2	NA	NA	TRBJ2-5	TGTGCCAGCAGTGAAAGGCCTATTACGACCCAGTACTTC	CASSERPITTQYF
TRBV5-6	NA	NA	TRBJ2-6	TGTGCCAGCAGCTCGAACACCGGGGCCAACGTCCTGACTTTC	CASSSNTGANVLTF
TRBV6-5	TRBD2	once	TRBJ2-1	TGTGCCGTTCCGAGTAGCGGGAGAGGCAATGAGCAGTTCTTC	CAVPSSGRGNEQFF
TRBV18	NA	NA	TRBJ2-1	TGTGCCAGCTCACCCCGACAGGAAGGGGAGGAGCAGTTCTTC	CASSPRQEGEEQFF
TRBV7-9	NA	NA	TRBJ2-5	TGTGCCAGCAGCCTGGGACTCCAAGAGACCCAGTACTTC	CASSLGLQETQYF
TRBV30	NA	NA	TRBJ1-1	TGTGCCTGGAGCGTTAATGCGGGGAACACTGAAGCTTTCTTT	CAWSVNAGNTEAFF
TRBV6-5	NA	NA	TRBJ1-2	TGTGCCAGCAGTTACGGAGGGAAGGGTGGCTACACCTTC	CASSYGGKGGYTF
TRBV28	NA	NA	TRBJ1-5	TGTGCCAGCAGTTTTATAAGTGCAGGCTTAAATCAGCCCCAGCATTTT	CASSFISAGLNQPQHF
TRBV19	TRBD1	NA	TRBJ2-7	TGTGCCAGTAGGACATCGGGGACAGGGGAGTACGAGCAGTACTTC	CASRTSGTGEYEQYF
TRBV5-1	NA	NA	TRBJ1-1	TGCGCCAGCAGCTTGTTACAGGGGAACACTGAAGCTTTCTTT	CASSLLQGNTEAFF
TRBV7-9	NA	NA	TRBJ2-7	TGTGCCAGCAGCCAGGACAGCTACGAGCAGTACTTC	CASSQDSYEQYF
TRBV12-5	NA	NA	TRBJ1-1	TGTGCTAGTGGTTTGAGAGGGGGACGCACTGAAGCTTTCTTT	CASGLRGGRTEAFF
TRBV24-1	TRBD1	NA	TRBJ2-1	TGTGCCACCAGTGAAGGGGACAGGGGGCCTGCAGGTGAGCAGTTCTTC	CATSEGDRGPAGEQFF
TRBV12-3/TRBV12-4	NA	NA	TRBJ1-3	TGTGCCAGCAGTTTTAATGTCCCCATATATTTT	CASSFNVPIYF
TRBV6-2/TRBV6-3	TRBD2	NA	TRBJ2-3	TGTGCCAGCAGTTACCAGGCGGGAGGGCCGGACGAAGATACGCAGTATTTT	CASSYQAGGPDEDTQYF
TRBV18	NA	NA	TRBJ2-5	TGTGCCAGCTCCTCGTCCCAAGAGACCCAGTACTTC	CASSSSQETQYF
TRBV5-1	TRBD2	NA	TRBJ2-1	TGCGCCAGCAGCGACGGGGGGATTTCCAATGAGCAGTTCTTC	CASSDGGISNEQFF
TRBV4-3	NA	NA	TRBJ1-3	TGCGCCAGCCGAGGGGCTCGCTCTGGAAACACCATATATTTT	CASRGARSGNTIYF
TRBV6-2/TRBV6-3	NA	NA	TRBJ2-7	TGTGCCAGCAGTTCGGAGCCGACCTACGAGCAGTACTTC	CASSSEPTYEQYF
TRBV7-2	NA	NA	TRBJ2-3	TGTGCCAGCAGCTTGATTAAAAGAGATACGCAGTATTTT	CASSLIKRDTQYF
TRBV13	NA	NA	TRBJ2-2	TGTGCCAGCAGCTTGGGGCAGGGGGGTCCCGGGGAGCTGTTTTTT	CASSLGQGGPGELFF
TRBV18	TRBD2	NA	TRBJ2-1	TGTGCCAGCTCACCCGGGACTAGCGGGGGGGTGTACAATGAGCAGTTCTTC	CASSPGTSGGVYNEQFF
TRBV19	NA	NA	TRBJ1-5	TGTGCCAGTAGTATTCGGCTAGGGCAAAGTCAGCCCCAGCATTTT	CASSIRLGQSQPQHF
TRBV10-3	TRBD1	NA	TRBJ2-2	TGTGCCATCAGTCAAGACAGGGGCAACGGGGAGCTGTTTTTT	CAISQDRGNGELFF
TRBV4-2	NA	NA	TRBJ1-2	TGTGCCAGCAGCCACCCAGAGAGGACGGTCTATGGCTACACCTTC	CASSHPERTVYGYTF
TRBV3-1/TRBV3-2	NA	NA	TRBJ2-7	TGTGCCAGCAGCCACCTCGGGACTCCCACGGGGGAGCAGTACTTC	CASSHLGTPTGEQYF
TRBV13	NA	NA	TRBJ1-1	TGTGCCAGCAGCTATTCGACGGGGGCCAATGAAGCTTTCTTT	CASSYSTGANEAFF
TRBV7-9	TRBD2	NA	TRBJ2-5	TGTGCCAGCAGCAGCGGGGGAGGGTCCCAAGAGACCCAGTACTTC	CASSSGGGSQETQYF
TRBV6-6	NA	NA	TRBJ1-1	TGTGCCAGCAGGGGAGGGGACACTGAAGCTTTCTTT	CASRGGDTEAFF
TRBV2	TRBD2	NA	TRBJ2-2	TGTGCCAGCAGTGATTTGGCGGGAGCGGCCGGGGAGCTGTTTTTT	CASSDLAGAAGELFF
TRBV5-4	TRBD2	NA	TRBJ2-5	TGTGCCAGCACCCCCGGGGCTAGCGGCCAAGAGACCCAGTACTTC	CASTPGASGQETQYF
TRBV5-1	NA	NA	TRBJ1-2	TGCGCCAGCAGCTTGAATGACTATGGCTACACCTTC	CASSLNDYGYTF